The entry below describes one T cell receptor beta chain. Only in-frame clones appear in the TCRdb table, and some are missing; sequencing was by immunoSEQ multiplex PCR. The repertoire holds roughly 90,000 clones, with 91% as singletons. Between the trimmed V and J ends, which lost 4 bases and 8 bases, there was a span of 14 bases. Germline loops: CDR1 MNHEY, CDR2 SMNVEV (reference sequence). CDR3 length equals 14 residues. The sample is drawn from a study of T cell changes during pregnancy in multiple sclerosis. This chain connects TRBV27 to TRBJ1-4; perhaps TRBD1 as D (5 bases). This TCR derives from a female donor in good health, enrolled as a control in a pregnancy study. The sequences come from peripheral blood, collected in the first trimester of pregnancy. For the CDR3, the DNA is TGTGCCAGCAGTTCCTGGGGGGGGGAGGAAAAACTGTTTTTT. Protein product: CASSSWGGEEKLFF.